This T cell receptor (beta chain) is drawn from a study of CD8+ T cells in alopecia areata. CDR3 length equals 16 residues. Germline assignment: CDR1 SGDLS and CDR2 YYNGEE. The V gene end was trimmed by 3 bases and the J gene end by 3 bases; junction bases not matched to a gene: 6. Treatment of the sample: oral pan-JAK inhibitor, 5-10 mg twice daily. Of note for this clone: Its matching antigen is unknown.

Extracted from the samples, RNA was reverse transcribed into cDNA to serve as the sequencing template. Using immunoSEQ multiplex PCR, the repertoire was profiled, and TCRdb retains in-frame clones only, with some absent. The repertoire holds 270,000 or so clones, with roughly 64% as singletons. Study-wide results and caveats: While patients received tofacitinib, many expanded lesional clones remained present in scalp and blood.

This chain links TRBV9 with TRBJ1-1; 12 bases map to TRBD1. This sequence originates from a human donor with alopecia areata. The material was CD4+ T cells sorted from blood, obtained at week 24, from a patient treated with tofacitinib. Here the CDR3 DNA reads TGTGCCAGCAGCGCCGGGACAGGGGGCCAGGACACTGAAGCTTTCTTT. Translated: CASSAGTGGQDTEAFF.